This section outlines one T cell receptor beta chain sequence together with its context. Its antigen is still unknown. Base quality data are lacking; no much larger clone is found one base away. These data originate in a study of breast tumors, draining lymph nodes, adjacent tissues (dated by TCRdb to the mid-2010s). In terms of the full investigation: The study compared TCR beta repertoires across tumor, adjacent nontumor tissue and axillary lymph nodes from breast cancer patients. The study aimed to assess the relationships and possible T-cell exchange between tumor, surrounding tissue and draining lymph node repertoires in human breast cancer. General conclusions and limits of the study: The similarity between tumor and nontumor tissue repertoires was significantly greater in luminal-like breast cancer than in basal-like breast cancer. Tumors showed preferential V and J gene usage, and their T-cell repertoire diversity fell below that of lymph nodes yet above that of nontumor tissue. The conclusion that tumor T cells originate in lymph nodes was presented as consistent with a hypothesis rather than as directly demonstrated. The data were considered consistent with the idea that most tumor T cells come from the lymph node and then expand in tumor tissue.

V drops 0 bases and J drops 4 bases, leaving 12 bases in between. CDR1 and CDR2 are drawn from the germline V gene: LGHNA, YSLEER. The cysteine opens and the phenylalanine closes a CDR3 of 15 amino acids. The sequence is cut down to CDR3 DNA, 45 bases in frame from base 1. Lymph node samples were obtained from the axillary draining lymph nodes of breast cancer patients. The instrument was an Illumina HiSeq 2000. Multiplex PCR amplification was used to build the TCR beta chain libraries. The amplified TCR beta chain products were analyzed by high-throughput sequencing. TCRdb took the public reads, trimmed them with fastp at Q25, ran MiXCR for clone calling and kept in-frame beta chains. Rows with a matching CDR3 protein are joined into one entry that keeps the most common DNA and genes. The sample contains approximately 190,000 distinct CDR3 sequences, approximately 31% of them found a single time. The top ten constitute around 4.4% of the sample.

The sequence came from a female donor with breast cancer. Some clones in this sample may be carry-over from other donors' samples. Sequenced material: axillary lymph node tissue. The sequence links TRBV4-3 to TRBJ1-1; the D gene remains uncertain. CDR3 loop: CASSQDRGASTEAFF. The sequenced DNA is TGCGCCAGCAGCCAAGATCGGGGAGCCAGCACTGAAGCTTTCTTT.